Presented here are 14 T cell receptor beta chains from one specimen sequenced in a study. TCRdb passed the RT-PCR reads through MiXCR, listing each CDR3 protein once. This sample carries about 700,000 distinct CDR3 sequences, approximately 15% of them seen once, and the ten largest clones take 3.6%. Sequencing used memory CD4+ T cells from blood. Receptor source: a female donor in good health, serving as a healthy control.

This chain uses TRBV20-1 with TRBJ1-1, with 7 bases aligning to TRBD1. The junction had 8 bases not matched to a gene; V was cut back by 1 base and J by 0 bases. The V gene's germline CDR1 is DFQATT and CDR2 SNEGSKA (reference sequence). The CDR3 is made up of 16 amino acids. CDR3 sequence reads: CSARVIGGEMNTEAFF. For the CDR3, the DNA is TGCAGTGCTAGAGTTATAGGGGGCGAGATGAACACTGAAGCTTTCTTT.

This clonotype has only one observation. The V gene is TRBV7-3, the J gene TRBJ2-1, with 9 bases identical to TRBD2. V gave up 5 bases and J gave up 9 bases; unmatched junction bases: 11. Per germline, CDR1 SGHTA and CDR2 FQGTGA. The CDR3 is 15 residues long. This CDR3 reads CASSPASGVGGEQFF. The CDR3 region has the DNA TGTGCCAGCAGCCCCGCTAGCGGGGTAGGGGGTGAGCAGTTCTTC.

A few counts support this clonotype. V gene TRBV5-1 combines with J gene TRBJ1-2, with D perhaps TRBD1 (6 bases). Germline CDR1 SGHRS, CDR2 YFSETQ. The CDR3 is 14 residues long. V was shortened by 0 bases and J by 4 bases, with 10 bases between the two germline ends. CDR3 region: CASSLGGPGYGYTF. In nucleotides, the CDR3 is TGCGCCAGCAGCTTGGGGGGGCCGGGCTATGGCTACACCTTC.

The sample holds many counts of this clonotype. The chain joins TRBV12-3 or TRBV12-4 to TRBJ2-2, with a tentative D call TRBD2 (5 bases). Trimming shortened V by 6 bases and J by 3 bases, and 14 bases separated the two germline ends. The CDR3 covers 15 residues. CDR3 sequence (DNA): TGTGCCAGCAGCCCTTTTGCCGGGGACACCGGGGAGCTGTTTTTT. It specifies CASSPFAGDTGELFF.

This clonotype was counted only a few times. The chain joins TRBV27 to TRBJ2-1, with no clear D. V was clipped by 7 bases and J by 6 bases, with 19 bases between them. This CDR3 is built from 15 residues. Germline values: CDR1 MNHEY, CDR2 SMNVEV (reference sequence). This chain's CDR3 is CASTPWAVPLNEQFF. CDR3 bases: TGTGCCAGCACACCTTGGGCGGTCCCCCTCAATGAGCAGTTCTTC.

At least ten counts were recorded for this clonotype. V and J are TRBV5-1 and TRBJ1-5; D is unclear. Per the germline V gene, CDR1 is SGHRS and CDR2 is YFSETQ. This CDR3 contains 14 residues. V lost 4 bases, J lost 5 bases, and 13 bases lay in between. CDR3 DNA sequence: TGCGCCAGCAGCCTGGACGGGTCAGATCAGCCCCAGCATTTT. This codes for CASSLDGSDQPQHF.

This clonotype was counted only a few times. J is TRBJ2-3 and V is TRBV30, with D unresolved. The ends were cut back, 6 bases at V and 3 bases at J, with 13 bases in the middle. CDR3 length: 13 residues. Germline lookup yields CDR1 GTSNPN and CDR2 SVGIG (reference sequence). CDR3 in DNA: TGTGCCTGCACAATACCTGGTACAGATACGCAGTATTTT. Amino acids: CACTIPGTDTQYF.

This clonotype was recorded a few times. V is TRBV6-1 and J is TRBJ1-3; D is unresolved. The CDR3 loop spans 13 amino acids. From germline, CDR1 is MNHNS and CDR2 SASEGT. The V and J ends lost 7 bases and 4 bases respectively, with 11 bases between them. The CDR3 spells CASTSGGGNTIYF. The CDR3 DNA reads as TGTGCCAGCACTTCGGGCGGCGGAAACACCATATATTTT.

This clonotype showed up just a few times. This CDR3 is CATSKGTSGNTDTQYF. CDR3 coding DNA: TGTGCCACCAGCAAAGGGACTAGCGGAAACACAGATACGCAGTATTTT. The chain links TRBV15 to TRBJ2-3; 11 positions agree with TRBD2. The CDR3 spans 16 residues. CDR1 is LNHNV, CDR2 YYDKDF, per germline (reference sequence). V lost 4 bases, J lost 2 bases, and 5 bases stayed unmatched. The full variable domain, its missing parts supplied by reference TRBV15 and TRBJ2-3, is DAMVIQNPRYQVTQFGKPVTLSCSQTLNHNVMYWYQQKSSQAPKLLFHYYDKDFNNEADTPDNFQSRRPNTSFCFLDIRSPGLGDTAMYLCATSKGTSGNTDTQYFGPGTRLTVL.

The V gene is TRBV20-1, the J gene TRBJ2-7; D tentatively reads TRBD1 or TRBD2 (5 bases each). V was clipped by 3 bases and J by 10 bases, with 16 bases between them. The CDR3 loop spans 12 amino acids. From germline, CDR1 is DFQATT and CDR2 SNEGSKA (reference sequence). CDR3 DNA: TGCAGTGCTAGGGGGGTATTGGCGAGACAGTACTTC. It encodes CSARGVLARQYF.

This clonotype was seen at least ten times. The chain joins TRBV27 to TRBJ2-6, with 8 positions matching TRBD1. CDR1 is MNHEY, CDR2 SMNVEV, per germline (reference sequence). V was pared by 3 bases and J by 3 bases, with 1 base of the junction left unmatched. The CDR3 is 15 amino acids. The CDR3 coding sequence is TGTGCCAGCAGTTTGACAGGGGTTGGGGCCAACGTCCTGACTTTC. It codes for CASSLTGVGANVLTF.

This clonotype was observed at least ten times. The chain employs TRBV7-2 and TRBJ1-3; tentative D call: TRBD1 (5 bases). Germline CDR1 reads SGHTA; CDR2 reads FQGNSA. The CDR3 is made up of 13 amino acids. Trimming cost V 0 bases and J 13 bases, with 13 bases left between them. The DNA of the CDR3 is TGTGCCAGCAGCTTAGCGGTGGGGCGGCAGATATATTTT. This codes for CASSLAVGRQIYF.

The CDR3 DNA reads TGTGCCAGCAGCCGACAGGGGCTCAGTACCGGGGAGCTGTTTTTT. It translates to CASSRQGLSTGELFF. The chain employs TRBV5-6 and TRBJ2-2, with 8 bases aligning to TRBD1. Germline loops: CDR1 SGHDT, CDR2 YYEEEE. The CDR3 is 15 amino acids. Trimming cost V 4 bases and J 5 bases; bases outside gene matches: 7.

The chain couples TRBV5-4 to TRBJ2-3; D possibly corresponds to TRBD2 (5 bases). The CDR3 is 14 residues long. Germline V gives CDR1 SGHNT, CDR2 YYREEE (reference sequence). The V end was cut by 7 bases, the J end by 1 base, with 13 bases between. The CDR3 sequence is CASRSERGTDTQYF. The CDR3 bases are TGTGCCAGCCGATCTGAGAGGGGCACAGATACGCAGTATTTT.